The entry below describes one TCR beta chain. No antigen is known for it. TCRdb fed the 5' RACE reads into MiXCR, producing one record per CDR3 protein. The sample shows just over 60,000 distinct CDR3 sequences, approximately 9% of them seen only once. The entry originates in a study of T-cell memory formation after mild COVID-19. Study findings and constraints: Pre-infection memory harbored some responding clones, suggesting cross-reactive memory joined.

Sequences were obtained from PBMCs or a T cell subset sorted from them (not recorded which). The receptor was derived from a young man who had mild COVID-19 (a few samples of this study predate the infection). Cell type and time point are not known.

This CDR3 is CASSLAVYEQYF. Here the CDR3 DNA reads TGTGCCAGCAGCTTAGCAGTTTACGAGCAGTACTTC. This chain uses TRBV11-2 with TRBJ2-7; no definite D call. CDR1 is SGHAT, CDR2 FQNNGV, per germline. The V end was cut by 1 base, the J end by 4 bases, with 5 bases between. The CDR3 is 12 amino acids.